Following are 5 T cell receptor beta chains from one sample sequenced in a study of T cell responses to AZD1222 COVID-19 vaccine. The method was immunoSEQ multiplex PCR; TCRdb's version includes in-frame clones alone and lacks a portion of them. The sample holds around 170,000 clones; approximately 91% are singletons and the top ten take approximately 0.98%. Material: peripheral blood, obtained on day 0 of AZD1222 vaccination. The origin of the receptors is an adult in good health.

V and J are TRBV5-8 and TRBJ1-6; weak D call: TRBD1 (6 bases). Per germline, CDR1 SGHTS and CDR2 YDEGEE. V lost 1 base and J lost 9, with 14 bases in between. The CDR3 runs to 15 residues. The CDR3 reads CASSLQGGVGSPLHF. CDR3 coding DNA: TGTGCCAGCAGCTTGCAAGGGGGGGTTGGTTCACCCCTCCACTTT.

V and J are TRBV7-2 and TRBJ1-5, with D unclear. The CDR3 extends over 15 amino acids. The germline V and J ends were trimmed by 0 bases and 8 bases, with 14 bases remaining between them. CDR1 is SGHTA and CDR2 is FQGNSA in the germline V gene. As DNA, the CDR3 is TGTGCCAGCAGCTTAGCGGGTCTCCCCGGGGAGCCCCAGCATTTT. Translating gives CASSLAGLPGEPQHF.

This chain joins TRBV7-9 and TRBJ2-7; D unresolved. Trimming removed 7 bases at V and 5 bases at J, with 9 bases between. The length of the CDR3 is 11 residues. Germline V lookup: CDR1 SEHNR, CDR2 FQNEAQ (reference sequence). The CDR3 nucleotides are TGTGCCAGCACCCTGACCCACGAGCAGTACTTC. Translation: CASTLTHEQYF.

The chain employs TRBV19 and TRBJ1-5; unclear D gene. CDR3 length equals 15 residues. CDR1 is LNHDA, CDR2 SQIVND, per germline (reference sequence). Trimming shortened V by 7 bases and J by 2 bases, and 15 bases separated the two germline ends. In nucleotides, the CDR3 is TGTGCCAGTACCGTTACACCCGGGGGCAATCAGCCCCAGCATTTT. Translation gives CASTVTPGGNQPQHF. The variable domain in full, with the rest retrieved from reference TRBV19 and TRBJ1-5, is DGGITQSPKYLFRKEGQNVTLSCEQNLNHDAMYWYRQDPGQGLRLIYYSQIVNDFQKGDIAEGYSVSREKKESFPLTVTSAQKNPTAFYLCASTVTPGGNQPQHFGDGTRLSIL.

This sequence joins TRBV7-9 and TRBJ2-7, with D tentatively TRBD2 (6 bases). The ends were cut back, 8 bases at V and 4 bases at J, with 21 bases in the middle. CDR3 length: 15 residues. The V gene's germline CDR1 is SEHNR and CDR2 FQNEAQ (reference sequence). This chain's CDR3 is CASAVGGGRAYEQYF. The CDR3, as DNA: TGTGCCAGCGCCGTTGGGGGAGGTAGGGCGTACGAGCAGTACTTC. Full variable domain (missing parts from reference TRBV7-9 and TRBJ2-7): DTGVSQNPRHKITKRGQNVTFRCDPISEHNRLYWYRQTLGQGPEFLTYFQNEAQLEKSRLLSDRFSAERPKGSFSTLEIQRTEQGDSAMYLCASAVGGGRAYEQYFGPGTRLTVT.